One sample yielded the 7 T cell receptor beta chains listed below, sequenced in a study of T-cell memory formation after mild COVID-19. TCRdb ran MiXCR on the 5' RACE reads and lists one entry per CDR3 protein. The table has more than 400,000 distinct CDR3 sequences, around a sixth seen once. The sample consisted of PBMCs or a T cell subset sorted from them (not recorded which). These TCRs come from an adult woman who had mild COVID-19 (a few samples of this study predate the infection). Cell type and time point are not known.

The chain links TRBV2 to TRBJ1-2; D is perhaps TRBD1 (5 bases). Germline V gene data show CDR1 as SNHLY and CDR2 as FYNNEI. The CDR3 is 13 residues long. Trimming removed 4 bases from V and 8 bases from J, with 14 bases in between. The CDR3 sequence is CASSVTGLEGYTF. CDR3 sequence (DNA): TGTGCCAGCAGTGTAACGGGGCTCGAGGGCTACACCTTC.

This clonotype appeared a few times. The chain combines TRBV6-2 or TRBV6-3 with TRBJ2-7; D may be TRBD2 (5 bases). This CDR3 region has 15 residues. V was clipped by 6 bases and J by 2 bases, with 17 bases between them. Germline V gene data show CDR1 as MNHEY and CDR2 as SVGEGT. The CDR3 protein is CASSLGVRIAYEQYF. The CDR3 region has the DNA TGTGCCAGCAGCCTCGGGGTCAGGATAGCCTACGAGCAGTACTTC.

CDR3 sequence (DNA): TGTGCCACCAGTGATTTAGGGCTAGCGGGGGATGAGACCCAGTACTTC. As protein: CATSDLGLAGDETQYF. The V and J genes are TRBV24-1 and TRBJ2-5; 10 positions agree with TRBD2. Germline V gene data show CDR1 as KGHDR and CDR2 as SFDVKD. Unmatched junction bases numbered 6, after V lost 1 base and J lost 5 bases. The CDR3 length is 16 residues.

V usage is TRBV24-1 and J usage is TRBJ1-2, with D perhaps TRBD1 (6 bases). V was trimmed by 6 bases and J by 3 bases, leaving 10 bases between them. The length of the CDR3 is 13 residues. CDR1 and CDR2 from the germline V gene are KGHDR and SFDVKD. The CDR3 nucleotides are TGTGCCACCAGTAGGTACAGGGACTATGGCTACACCTTC. It codes for CATSRYRDYGYTF.

The rearrangement links TRBV20-1 to TRBJ2-7; D is ambiguous. The V gene lost 3 bases and the J gene lost 0 bases, with 12 bases spanning the gap. This CDR3 contains 14 residues. The V gene's germline CDR1 is DFQATT and CDR2 SNEGSKA (reference sequence). In DNA form, the CDR3 reads TGCAGTGCTAGTGGCGGAAAGAGCTCCTACGAGCAGTACTTC. It translates to CSASGGKSSYEQYF.

This clonotype was recorded a few times. The chain is built from TRBV5-4 and TRBJ1-1, with D hard to call. Per germline, CDR1 SGHNT and CDR2 YYREEE (reference sequence). The CDR3 sequence is 16 residues long. The germline V and J ends were trimmed by 0 bases and 8 bases, with 20 bases remaining between them. CDR3 protein: CASSLAPTQFGREAFF. CDR3 DNA sequence: TGTGCCAGCAGCTTGGCTCCGACCCAGTTTGGCCGGGAAGCTTTCTTT.

J is TRBJ2-2 and V is TRBV7-6; D call uncertain. Germline CDR1 is SGHVS and CDR2 is FNYEAQ. CDR3 size: 15 residues. Between the trimmed V and J ends, which lost 1 base and 1 base, there was a span of 7 bases. In nucleotides, the CDR3 is TGTGCCAGCAGCTTAGGATTCAAGAACACCGGGGAGCTGTTTTTT. This gives the protein CASSLGFKNTGELFF.